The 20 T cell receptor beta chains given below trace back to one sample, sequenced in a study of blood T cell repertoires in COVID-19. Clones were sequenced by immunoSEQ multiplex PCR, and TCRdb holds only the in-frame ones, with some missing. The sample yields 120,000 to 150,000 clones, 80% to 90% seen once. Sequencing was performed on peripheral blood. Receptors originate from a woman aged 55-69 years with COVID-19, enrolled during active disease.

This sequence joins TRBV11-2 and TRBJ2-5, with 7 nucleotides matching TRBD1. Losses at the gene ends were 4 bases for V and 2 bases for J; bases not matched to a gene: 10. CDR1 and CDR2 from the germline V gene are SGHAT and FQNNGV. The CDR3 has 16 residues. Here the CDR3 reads CASSSPTGSPQETQYF. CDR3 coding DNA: TGTGCCAGCAGCTCCCCGACAGGGTCCCCTCAAGAGACCCAGTACTTC.

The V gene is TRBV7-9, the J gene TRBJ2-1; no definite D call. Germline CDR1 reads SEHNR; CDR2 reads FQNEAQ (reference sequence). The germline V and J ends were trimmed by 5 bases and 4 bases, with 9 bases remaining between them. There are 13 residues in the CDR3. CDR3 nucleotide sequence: TGTGCCAGCAGCGTAGAGAGTTACAATGAGCAGTTCTTC. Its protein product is CASSVESYNEQFF.

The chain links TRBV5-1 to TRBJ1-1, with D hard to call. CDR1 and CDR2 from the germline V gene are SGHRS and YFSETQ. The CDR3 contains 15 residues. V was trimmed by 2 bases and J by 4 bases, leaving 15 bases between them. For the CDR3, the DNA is TGCGCCAGCAGCTTCGGGGTAAGGAAAGGCACTGAAGCTTTCTTT. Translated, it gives CASSFGVRKGTEAFF. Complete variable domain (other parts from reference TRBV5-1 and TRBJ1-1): KAGVTQTPRYLIKTRGQQVTLSCSPISGHRSVSWYQQTPGQGLQFLFEYFSETQRNKGNFPGRFSGRQFSNSRSEMNVSTLELGDSALYLCASSFGVRKGTEAFFGQGTRLTVV.

The CDR3 sequence is CSVQQGNTIYF. The CDR3 bases are TGCAGCGTCCAACAGGGAAACACCATATATTTT. V gene TRBV29-1 combines with J gene TRBJ1-3; no reliable D call. CDR1 is SQVTM and CDR2 is ANQGSEA in the germline V gene. The CDR3 is made up of 11 amino acids. V shed 6 bases and J shed 4 bases, with 7 bases lying between them.

This CDR3 is CAWITGFNTEAFF. DNA of the CDR3: TGTGCCTGGATCACGGGTTTCAACACTGAAGCTTTCTTT. The chain links TRBV30 to TRBJ1-1; no firm D call. Germline V gives CDR1 GTSNPN, CDR2 SVGIG (reference sequence). Trimming shortened V by 4 bases and J by 2 bases, and 11 bases separated the two germline ends. This CDR3 has 13 amino acids.

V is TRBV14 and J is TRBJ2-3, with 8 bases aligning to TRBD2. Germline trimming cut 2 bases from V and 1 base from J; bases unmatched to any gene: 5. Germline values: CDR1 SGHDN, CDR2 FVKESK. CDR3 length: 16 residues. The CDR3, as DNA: TGTGCCAGCAGCCAATTGAGCGGGGGTCGCACAGATACGCAGTATTTT. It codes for CASSQLSGGRTDTQYF.

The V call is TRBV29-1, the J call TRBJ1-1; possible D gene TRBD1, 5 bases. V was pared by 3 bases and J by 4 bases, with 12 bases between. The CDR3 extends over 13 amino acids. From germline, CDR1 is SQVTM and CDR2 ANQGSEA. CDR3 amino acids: CSVDGGTGTEAFF. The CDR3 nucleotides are TGCAGCGTTGACGGCGGGACGGGCACTGAAGCTTTCTTT.

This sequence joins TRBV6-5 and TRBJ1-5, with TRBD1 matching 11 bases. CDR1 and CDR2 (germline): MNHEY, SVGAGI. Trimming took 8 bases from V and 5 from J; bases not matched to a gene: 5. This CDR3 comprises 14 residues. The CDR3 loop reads CASRRTGGDQPQHF. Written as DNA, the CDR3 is TGTGCCAGCCGCCGGACAGGGGGCGATCAGCCCCAGCATTTT.

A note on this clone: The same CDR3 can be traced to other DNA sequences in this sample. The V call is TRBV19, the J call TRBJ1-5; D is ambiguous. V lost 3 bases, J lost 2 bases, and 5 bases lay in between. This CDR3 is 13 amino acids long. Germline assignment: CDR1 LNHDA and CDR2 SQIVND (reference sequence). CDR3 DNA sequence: TGTGCCAGTAGTATCGGTGGCAATCAGCCCCAGCATTTT. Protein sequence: CASSIGGNQPQHF.

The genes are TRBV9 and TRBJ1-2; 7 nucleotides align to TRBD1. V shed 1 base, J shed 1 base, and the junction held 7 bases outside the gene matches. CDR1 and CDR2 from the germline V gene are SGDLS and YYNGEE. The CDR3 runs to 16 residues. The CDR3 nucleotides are TGTGCCAGCAGCGTAACAGGGGAGGCAAGTAACTATGGCTACACCTTC. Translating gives CASSVTGEASNYGYTF.

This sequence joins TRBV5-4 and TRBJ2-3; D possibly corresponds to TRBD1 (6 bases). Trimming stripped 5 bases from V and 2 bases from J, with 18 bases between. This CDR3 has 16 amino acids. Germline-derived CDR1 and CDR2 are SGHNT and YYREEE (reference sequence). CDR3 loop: CASSTRTDGYTDTQYF. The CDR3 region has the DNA TGTGCCAGCAGTACCCGGACAGATGGGTACACAGATACGCAGTATTTT.

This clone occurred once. This CDR3 is CASSYSRDQGYEQYF. In DNA, the CDR3 is TGTGCCAGCAGTTACTCGAGGGACCAGGGGTACGAGCAGTACTTC. The V call is TRBV6-6, the J call TRBJ2-7; the D gene is possibly TRBD1 (6 bases). The CDR3 has 15 residues. V lost 0 bases and J 4 bases, leaving 13 bases between the germline ends. CDR1 is MNHNY, CDR2 SVGAGI, per germline (reference sequence).

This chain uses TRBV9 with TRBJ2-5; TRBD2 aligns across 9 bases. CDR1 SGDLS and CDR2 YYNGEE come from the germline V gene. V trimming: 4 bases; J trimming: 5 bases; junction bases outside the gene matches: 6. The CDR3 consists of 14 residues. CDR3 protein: CASSPGLAGETQYF. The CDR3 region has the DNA TGTGCCAGCAGCCCGGGACTAGCTGGGGAGACCCAGTACTTC. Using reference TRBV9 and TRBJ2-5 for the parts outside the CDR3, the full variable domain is DSGVTQTPKHLITATGQRVTLRCSPRSGDLSVYWYQQSLDQGLQFLIQYYNGEERAKGNILERFSAQQFPDLHSELNLSSLELGDSALYFCASSPGLAGETQYFGPGTRLLVL.

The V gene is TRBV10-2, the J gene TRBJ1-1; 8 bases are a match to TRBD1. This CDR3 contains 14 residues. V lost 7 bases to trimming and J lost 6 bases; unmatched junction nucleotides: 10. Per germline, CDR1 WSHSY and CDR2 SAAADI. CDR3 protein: CASTKTGVASEAFF. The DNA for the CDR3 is TGCGCCAGCACCAAGACAGGGGTAGCGTCTGAAGCTTTCTTT.

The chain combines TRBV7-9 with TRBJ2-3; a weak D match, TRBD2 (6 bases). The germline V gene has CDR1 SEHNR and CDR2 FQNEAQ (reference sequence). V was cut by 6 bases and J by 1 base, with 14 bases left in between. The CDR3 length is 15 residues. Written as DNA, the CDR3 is TGTGCCAGCAGGCCGGCGGGGATACGCACAGATACGCAGTATTTT. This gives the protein CASRPAGIRTDTQYF. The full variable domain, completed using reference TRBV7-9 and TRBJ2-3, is DTGVSQNPRHKITKRGQNVTFRCDPISEHNRLYWYRQTLGQGPEFLTYFQNEAQLEKSRLLSDRFSAERPKGSFSTLEIQRTEQGDSAMYLCASRPAGIRTDTQYFGPGTRLTVL.

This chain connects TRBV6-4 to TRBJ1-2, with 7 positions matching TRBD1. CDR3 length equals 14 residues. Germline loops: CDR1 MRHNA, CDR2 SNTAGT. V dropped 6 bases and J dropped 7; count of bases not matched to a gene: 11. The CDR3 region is CASSRGGHRSGYTF. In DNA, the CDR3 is TGTGCCAGCAGCCGAGGGGGCCATCGCTCTGGCTACACCTTC.

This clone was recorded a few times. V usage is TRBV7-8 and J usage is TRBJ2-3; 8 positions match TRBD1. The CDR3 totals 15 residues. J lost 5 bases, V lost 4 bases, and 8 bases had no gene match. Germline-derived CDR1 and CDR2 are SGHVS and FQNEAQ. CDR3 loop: CASSSGHTGGDTQYF. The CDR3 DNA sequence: TGTGCCAGCAGCTCCGGACATACAGGGGGAGATACGCAGTATTTT.

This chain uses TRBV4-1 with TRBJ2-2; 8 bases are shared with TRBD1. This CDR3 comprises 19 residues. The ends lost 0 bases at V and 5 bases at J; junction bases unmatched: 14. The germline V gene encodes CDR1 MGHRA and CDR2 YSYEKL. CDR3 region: CASSQELQTGYRGTGELFF. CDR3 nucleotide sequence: TGCGCCAGCAGCCAAGAACTCCAAACAGGGTACAGGGGGACCGGGGAGCTGTTTTTT.

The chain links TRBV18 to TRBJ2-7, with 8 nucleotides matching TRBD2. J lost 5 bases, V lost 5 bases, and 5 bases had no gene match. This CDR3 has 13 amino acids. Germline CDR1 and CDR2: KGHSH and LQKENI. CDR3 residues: CASSGGGFDEQYF. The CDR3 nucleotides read TGTGCCAGCTCAGGCGGGGGGTTCGACGAGCAGTACTTC. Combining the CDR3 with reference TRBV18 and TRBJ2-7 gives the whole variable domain NAGVMQNPRHLVRRRGQEARLRCSPMKGHSHVYWYRQLPEEGLKFMVYLQKENIIDESGMPKERFSAEFPKEGPSILRIQQVVRGDSAAYFCASSGGGFDEQYFGPGTRLTVT.

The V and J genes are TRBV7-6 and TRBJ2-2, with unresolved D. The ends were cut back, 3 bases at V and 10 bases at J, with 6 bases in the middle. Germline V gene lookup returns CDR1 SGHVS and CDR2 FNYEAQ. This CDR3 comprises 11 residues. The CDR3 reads CASSLSQELFF. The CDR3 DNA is TGTGCCAGCAGCTTGAGTCAGGAGCTGTTTTTT.